The TCR beta chain described here comes from a study of OX40 agonist ivuxolimab in advanced cancers. The germline CDR1 and CDR2 sequences are SGHTS and YDEGEE. The CDR3 runs to 16 residues. Trimming at V came to 5 bases and at J to 2 bases, leaving 10 bases not matched to a gene. Method: immunoSEQ multiplex PCR; TCRdb's copy keeps in-frame clones and lacks some. The sample has tens of thousands of clones; 84% are singletons. The TCR originated in an adult with an advanced solid tumor such as melanoma, head and neck, liver or kidney cancer. The rearrangement uses TRBV5-8 and TRBJ2-3; 8 bases are shared with TRBD2. Sequencing used CD4+ or CD8+ T cells sorted from blood, obtained in a trial of the OX40 agonist ivuxolimab. DNA of the CDR3: TGTGCCAGCAGAACTAGCGGACTCTCTCTCACAGATACGCAGTATTTT. It specifies CASRTSGLSLTDTQYF.